These 30 T cell receptor beta chains share one sample of origin, sequenced in a study of T cell responses to AZD1222 COVID-19 vaccine. TCRdb keeps only in-frame clones here, not all; method: immunoSEQ multiplex PCR. The sample shows 130,000 to 150,000 clones, about 87% of them seen only once. The sequencing used peripheral blood, collected on day 0 of MenACWY control vaccination. The receptors were gathered from an adult in good health.

This clone was observed once. V and J are TRBV20-1 and TRBJ1-1; D is perhaps TRBD1 (6 bases). The CDR3 is 11 residues long. Germline loops: CDR1 DFQATT, CDR2 SNEGSKA (reference sequence). Trimming cost V 6 bases and J 8 bases, with 13 bases left between them. The CDR3 sequence: CSASGAEEAFF. CDR3 in DNA: TGCAGTGCGTCGGGGGCGGAGGAAGCTTTCTTT.

J is TRBJ2-7 and V is TRBV21-1; TRBD1, as called in the table, went unchecked against the DNA. TRBV21-1 is reported as a pseudogene. The CDR3 is made up of 16 amino acids. CDR3 nucleotides: TGTGCCAGCAGCTTAAGGGTCAGGGTTTATTCCTACGAGCAGTACTTC. Translation: CASSLRVRVYSYEQYF.

This sequence joins TRBV9 and TRBJ2-1; D unclear. This CDR3 has 13 residues. The V gene's germline CDR1 is SGDLS and CDR2 YYNGEE. V lost 3 bases and J 0 bases, leaving 4 bases between the germline ends. CDR3 DNA: TGTGCCAGCAGCGGGTACTCCTACAATGAGCAGTTCTTC. This codes for CASSGYSYNEQFF.

The chain joins TRBV5-1 to TRBJ2-7; tentatively, D is TRBD1 (6 bases). CDR1 and CDR2 (germline): SGHRS, YFSETQ. The CDR3 has 14 amino acids. Trimming cost V 3 bases and J 0 bases, with 10 bases left between them. The DNA for the CDR3 is TGCGCCAGCAGCTCCACAGGGAGCTCCTACGAGCAGTACTTC. As protein: CASSSTGSSYEQYF.

The count of this clone is one. Other DNA sequences in this sample translate to the same CDR3. The V call is TRBV5-4, the J call TRBJ2-1; possibly TRBD1 for D (6 bases). CDR1 is SGHNT and CDR2 is YYREEE in the germline V gene (reference sequence). Deletions cut 0 bases from V and 4 bases from J, with 11 bases between. CDR3 length: 15 amino acids. The CDR3 is CASSLDGTIYNEQFF. CDR3 in DNA: TGTGCCAGCAGCTTGGACGGGACAATATACAATGAGCAGTTCTTC.

This clone was recorded once. The chain links TRBV11-3 to TRBJ2-7; tentatively, D is TRBD1 or TRBD2 (6 bases each). Per germline, CDR1 SGHNT and CDR2 YENEEA. V gave up 5 bases and J gave up 8 bases, with 19 bases separating them. This CDR3 spans 14 amino acids. CDR3 nucleotides: TGTGCCAGCAGCCCGGGGGACACCTTACGAAAGCAGTACTTC. Translated, it gives CASSPGDTLRKQYF.

This chain's CDR3 is CASSLDPAGTGGTDTQYF. CDR3 sequence (DNA): TGTGCCAGCAGCTTAGACCCCGCCGGGACAGGGGGCACAGATACGCAGTATTTT. V usage is TRBV7-2 and J usage is TRBJ2-3; 10 nucleotides align to TRBD1. This CDR3 is 18 amino acids long. CDR1 SGHTA and CDR2 FQGNSA come from the germline V gene. V trimming: 1 base; J trimming: 1 base; junction bases outside the gene matches: 8.

The chain has TRBV28 and TRBJ2-7, with 7 nucleotides matching TRBD1. The V gene's germline CDR1 is MDHEN and CDR2 SYDVKM. Trimming at V came to 5 bases and at J to 6 bases, leaving 13 bases not matched to a gene. This CDR3 is built from 15 residues. The CDR3 region is CASSLGQDPTGEQYF. CDR3 coding DNA: TGTGCCAGCAGTCTAGGACAGGACCCTACGGGCGAGCAGTACTTC.

The V gene is TRBV6-6, the J gene TRBJ2-7, with D possibly TRBD1 on 6 matching bases. The CDR3 has 14 residues. Germline V lookup: CDR1 MNHNY, CDR2 SVGAGI (reference sequence). V lost 2 bases, J lost 6 bases, and 14 bases lay in between. Here the CDR3 reads CASSYDLGAGEQYF. The CDR3 bases are TGTGCCAGCAGTTACGACTTGGGGGCGGGCGAGCAGTACTTC.

This clone was seen a single time. The J gene is TRBJ2-3, the V gene TRBV27, with D unresolved. The V gene lost 1 base and the J gene lost 3 bases, with 5 bases spanning the gap. The CDR3 spans 13 residues. CDR1 and CDR2 (germline): MNHEY, SMNVEV (reference sequence). This CDR3 is CASSLYETDTQYF. The CDR3, as DNA: TGTGCCAGCAGTTTATACGAAACAGATACGCAGTATTTT.

This clone was detected once. The chain uses TRBV30 and TRBJ1-5, with 8 bases fitting TRBD1. The V gene's germline CDR1 is GTSNPN and CDR2 SVGIG (reference sequence). The CDR3 sequence is 15 residues long. V lost 1 base, J lost 3 bases, and 5 bases stayed unmatched. This CDR3 reads CAWSGPTGANQPQHF. CDR3 DNA sequence: TGTGCCTGGAGTGGACCGACAGGGGCCAATCAGCCCCAGCATTTT.

The genes are TRBV3-1 (or the pseudogene TRBV3-2) and TRBJ2-5; D is ambiguous. From germline, CDR1 is LGHDT and CDR2 YNNKEL (reference sequence). The CDR3 extends over 12 amino acids. Trimming pared 1 base from V and 5 bases from J, leaving 5 bases between. The CDR3 loop reads CASSQGPETQYF. CDR3 DNA: TGTGCCAGCAGCCAAGGGCCGGAGACCCAGTACTTC.

This chain uses TRBV4-3 with TRBJ2-3; D is perhaps TRBD2 (5 bases). Germline values: CDR1 LGHNA, CDR2 YSLEER. This CDR3 comprises 12 residues. V lost 2 bases, J lost 6 bases, and 6 bases lay in between. CDR3 protein: CASSQSSDTQYF. CDR3 DNA: TGCGCCAGCAGCCAATCTAGCGATACGCAGTATTTT.

This chain connects TRBV18 to TRBJ2-2; weak D call: TRBD2 (5 bases). The V gene's germline CDR1 is KGHSH and CDR2 LQKENI. Trimming shortened V by 2 bases and J by 2 bases, and 12 bases separated the two germline ends. The CDR3 sequence is 16 residues long. The CDR3 is CASSPSASGNTGELFF. The CDR3 nucleotides read TGTGCCAGCTCACCATCGGCGAGCGGAAACACCGGGGAGCTGTTTTTT.

The chain combines TRBV7-9 with TRBJ2-5; no clear D. The germline CDR1 and CDR2 sequences are SEHNR and FQNEAQ (reference sequence). The germline V and J ends were trimmed by 5 bases and 4 bases, with 20 bases remaining between them. The CDR3 is 16 residues long. CDR3: CASSDPRHLLGETQYF. The CDR3 DNA reads TGTGCCAGCAGCGACCCTAGACACTTATTGGGAGAGACCCAGTACTTC.

The V and J genes are TRBV5-5 and TRBJ1-1; 10 nucleotides agree with TRBD1. This CDR3 contains 15 residues. Germline CDR1 SGHKS, CDR2 YYEKEE (reference sequence). J gave up 4 bases and V 4 bases, and 7 bases lay outside the gene matches. The CDR3 DNA sequence: TGTGCCAGCAGCGATGGGACAGGGGTTAGCACTGAAGCTTTCTTT. This encodes CASSDGTGVSTEAFF.

V gene TRBV2 combines with J gene TRBJ2-5; D may match TRBD1 or TRBD2 (5 bases each). This CDR3 has 13 residues. Between the trimmed V and J ends, which lost 7 bases and 7 bases, there was a span of 16 bases. Germline assignment: CDR1 SNHLY and CDR2 FYNNEI. The CDR3 DNA reads as TGTGCCAGCACTAAGGGACCGAGATGGACCCAGTACTTC. Protein product: CASTKGPRWTQYF.

The V call is TRBV2, the J call TRBJ1-5; D is perhaps TRBD1 (5 bases). V was shortened by 7 bases and J by 0 bases, with 13 bases between the two germline ends. Germline V CDR1 and CDR2: SNHLY, FYNNEI. The length of the CDR3 is 15 residues. The CDR3 sequence is CASKRGLNSNQPQHF. CDR3 nucleotide sequence: TGTGCCAGCAAAAGGGGCCTCAATAGCAATCAGCCCCAGCATTTT.

In DNA form, the CDR3 reads TGTGCCAGCAGCAAAAGACGGGAAGAGACCCAGTACTTC. This encodes CASSKRREETQYF. The chain links TRBV27 to TRBJ2-5, with no clear D. The CDR3 is made up of 13 amino acids. Germline lookup yields CDR1 MNHEY and CDR2 SMNVEV (reference sequence). The germline V and J ends were trimmed by 6 bases and 3 bases, with 11 bases remaining between them.

This clone was detected once. The CDR3 protein is CASSPFRDRVFTGELFF. The CDR3 coding sequence is TGTGCCAGCAGTCCCTTCCGGGACAGGGTTTTTACCGGGGAGCTGTTTTTT. V gene TRBV6-6 combines with J gene TRBJ2-2; TRBD1 matches at 9 bases. The CDR3 has 17 amino acids. The V segment lost 5 bases and the J segment 5 bases; nucleotides outside the gene matches: 12. CDR1 MNHNY and CDR2 SVGAGI come from the germline V gene (reference sequence).

The count of this clone is one. The V and J genes are TRBV4-2 and TRBJ2-2; 10 positions agree with TRBD1. Germline CDR1 LGHNA, CDR2 YNFKEQ. Trimming took 3 bases from V and 4 from J; bases not matched to a gene: 5. This CDR3 spans 16 amino acids. Here the CDR3 reads CASSQGWTGGTGELFF. CDR3 bases: TGTGCCAGCAGCCAGGGGTGGACAGGGGGCACCGGGGAGCTGTTTTTT.

The genes are TRBV11-3 and TRBJ2-1; TRBD2 matches 7 bases. Germline values: CDR1 SGHNT, CDR2 YENEEA. V trimming: 5 bases; J trimming: 0 bases; junction bases outside the gene matches: 16. The CDR3 length is 19 residues. CDR3 DNA sequence: TGTGCCAGCAGCCCGGGGCCAATTCAGCGGACTAGCTCCTACAATGAGCAGTTCTTC. This sequence encodes CASSPGPIQRTSSYNEQFF.

V gene TRBV27 combines with J gene TRBJ2-7; the D gene is possibly TRBD1 (6 bases). CDR3 size: 14 residues. Trimming left V 5 bases short and J 2 bases short, with 13 bases between. Germline CDR1 is MNHEY and CDR2 is SMNVEV (reference sequence). CDR3 sequence (DNA): TGTGCCAGCAGTGTCCGGGACAAGGCCTACGAGCAGTACTTC. Residues: CASSVRDKAYEQYF.

This rearrangement joins TRBV27 to TRBJ2-7; TRBD1 is a possible D gene (6 bases). V was trimmed by 3 bases and J by 3 bases, leaving 12 bases between them. This CDR3 contains 14 residues. Germline V lookup: CDR1 MNHEY, CDR2 SMNVEV (reference sequence). The DNA for the CDR3 is TGTGCCAGCAGTTTCTCTACACAGGGCTACGAGCAGTACTTC. This sequence encodes CASSFSTQGYEQYF.

By proportion, this clone is medium-sized (0.01 to 0.1%). This chain joins TRBV5-4 and TRBJ2-7; D not certain. The V end was cut by 4 bases, the J end by 3 bases, with 11 bases between. This CDR3 spans 13 amino acids. The V gene's germline CDR1 is SGHNT and CDR2 YYREEE (reference sequence). The CDR3 bases are TGTGCCAGCAGCCATGAAGACGGCTACGAGCAGTACTTC. It encodes CASSHEDGYEQYF.

The genes are TRBV5-1 and TRBJ2-7; 7 nucleotides agree with TRBD2. CDR1 and CDR2 (germline): SGHRS, YFSETQ. The CDR3 is made up of 13 amino acids. The ends lost 1 base at V and 3 bases at J; junction bases unmatched: 1. CDR3 DNA: TGCGCCAGCAGCTTGACTAGCGACTACGAGCAGTACTTC. This codes for CASSLTSDYEQYF.

This clone appeared a single time. The chain carries TRBV7-6 and TRBJ2-3; a weak D match, TRBD1 (6 bases). The V end lost 4 bases, the J end lost 4 bases, and 15 bases lay between the germline ends. Germline V lookup: CDR1 SGHVS, CDR2 FNYEAQ. The CDR3 is made up of 15 amino acids. The DNA of the CDR3 is TGTGCCAGCAGCTCCACTAGGGCAGGGGCAGATACGCAGTATTTT. Translated: CASSSTRAGADTQYF.

The CDR3 here is CASSEAGGPNNEQFF. The DNA for the CDR3 is TGTGCCAGCAGTGAAGCGGGAGGGCCGAACAATGAGCAGTTCTTC. The chain recombines TRBV25-1 with TRBJ2-1; 9 positions match TRBD2. Germline V gene lookup returns CDR1 MGHDK and CDR2 SYGVNS. The CDR3 has 15 amino acids. V was pared by 2 bases and J by 5 bases, with 4 bases of the junction left unmatched.

V gene TRBV5-1 combines with J gene TRBJ1-5; no clear D gene. Between the trimmed V and J ends, which lost 0 bases and 10 bases, there was a span of 17 bases. The CDR3 is 15 amino acids. CDR1 SGHRS and CDR2 YFSETQ come from the germline V gene. This CDR3 reads CASSLAGPYLSPQHF. CDR3 sequence (DNA): TGCGCCAGCAGCTTGGCAGGACCCTATCTCAGCCCCCAGCATTTT.

CDR3 protein: CSVAGLAGGLNEQFF. The CDR3 coding sequence is TGCAGCGTCGCGGGACTAGCGGGAGGGTTGAATGAGCAGTTCTTC. The chain has TRBV29-1 and TRBJ2-1; 16 nucleotides match TRBD2. The V gene's germline CDR1 is SQVTM and CDR2 ANQGSEA. The V and J ends lost 6 bases and 7 bases, in that order; junction bases with no gene match: 6. This CDR3 has 15 residues.